These 8 T cell receptor beta chains were sequenced from one sample in a study of beta chain features in type 1 diabetes. Study-wide results and caveats: Moderate but significant shortening of TCRB CDR3s was recorded in all four CD4+ subsets from Type 1 diabetes patients.

Antigens of these TCRs are unknown. Since all of the isolated RNA was reverse transcribed, expressed TCRB transcripts were what got sequenced. This table comes from immunoSEQ multiplex PCR, and its TCRdb copy is limited to in-frame clones, with some not included. The top ten hold around 0.022% of the sample, which has hundreds of thousands of clones, about an eighth seen once. Material for sequencing was naive CD4+ T cells from blood. The source of these receptors is a man between 18 and 35 years old with type 1 diabetes.

This clone has a handful of counts. Other DNA sequences in this sample translate to the same CDR3. The V call is TRBV20-1, the J call TRBJ2-3; no firm D call. The V end was cut by 5 bases, the J end by 5 bases, with 5 bases between. Germline V CDR1 and CDR2: DFQATT, SNEGSKA (reference sequence). The CDR3 consists of 10 residues. CDR3 sequence reads: CSARRDTQYF. The CDR3 coding sequence is TGCAGTGCTCGGAGAGATACGCAGTATTTT.

Turning to this clone: In the same sample, other DNA sequences code for this CDR3. The V call is TRBV4-1, the J call TRBJ2-7, with unresolved D. Germline V gene sequence: CDR1 MGHRA, CDR2 YSYEKL. The V and J ends lost 0 bases and 1 base respectively, with 1 base between them. The CDR3 runs to 12 residues. CDR3 loop: CASSQDSYEQYF. For the CDR3, the DNA is TGCGCCAGCAGCCAAGATTCCTACGAGCAGTACTTC.

The gene calls are TRBV6-5 and TRBJ1-2; weak D call: TRBD1 (5 bases). The CDR3 spans 14 residues. The germline gives CDR1 MNHEY, CDR2 SVGAGI. V gave up 0 bases and J gave up 7 bases, with 12 bases separating them. CDR3 region: CASSYSRQGGGYTF. The CDR3 nucleotides read TGTGCCAGCAGTTACTCGCGGCAGGGAGGTGGCTACACCTTC.

The V gene is TRBV29-1, the J gene TRBJ2-7, with D unclear. Trimming shortened V by 1 base and J by 3 bases, and 7 bases separated the two germline ends. The germline gives CDR1 SQVTM, CDR2 ANQGSEA. This CDR3 comprises 12 residues. In DNA form, the CDR3 reads TGCAGCGTTGAAGCAGCAGGCTACGAGCAGTACTTC. It translates to CSVEAAGYEQYF.

This clone was counted only a few times. The chain links TRBV11-2 to TRBJ1-2; unclear D gene. V gave up 4 bases and J gave up 4 bases, with 10 bases separating them. Germline CDR1 SGHAT, CDR2 FQNNGV. The CDR3 has 13 residues. The CDR3 region is CASSSPDGYGYTF. The DNA for the CDR3 is TGTGCCAGCAGCTCCCCAGACGGCTATGGCTACACCTTC.

This clone has only a few counts. This chain links TRBV30 with TRBJ2-3; TRBD1 matches 9 bases. V dropped 3 bases and J dropped 1; count of bases not matched to a gene: 5. This CDR3 region has 15 residues. Germline loops: CDR1 GTSNPN, CDR2 SVGIG (reference sequence). CDR3 region: CAWRPRDRGTDTQYF. The DNA for the CDR3 is TGTGCCTGGAGGCCCCGGGACAGGGGCACAGATACGCAGTATTTT.

This clone was detected many times. The chain links TRBV10-3 to TRBJ2-1, with D possibly matching TRBD2 (5 bases). Deletions cut 8 bases from V and 8 bases from J, with 10 bases between. The CDR3 is 11 residues long. From germline, CDR1 is ENHRY and CDR2 SYGVKD. The CDR3 DNA reads TGTGCCATCCGGGGTAACTATGAGCAGTTCTTC. Translated: CAIRGNYEQFF.

This clone has more than one count but fewer than ten. The chain links TRBV10-2 to TRBJ1-1, with TRBD1 matching 8 bases. The CDR3 is 13 amino acids. Germline CDR1 reads WSHSY; CDR2 reads SAAADI. Trimming took 6 bases from V and 7 from J; bases not matched to a gene: 7. This CDR3 is CASSADRGDEAFF. The CDR3 DNA reads as TGCGCCAGCAGCGCTGACAGGGGCGATGAAGCTTTCTTT.